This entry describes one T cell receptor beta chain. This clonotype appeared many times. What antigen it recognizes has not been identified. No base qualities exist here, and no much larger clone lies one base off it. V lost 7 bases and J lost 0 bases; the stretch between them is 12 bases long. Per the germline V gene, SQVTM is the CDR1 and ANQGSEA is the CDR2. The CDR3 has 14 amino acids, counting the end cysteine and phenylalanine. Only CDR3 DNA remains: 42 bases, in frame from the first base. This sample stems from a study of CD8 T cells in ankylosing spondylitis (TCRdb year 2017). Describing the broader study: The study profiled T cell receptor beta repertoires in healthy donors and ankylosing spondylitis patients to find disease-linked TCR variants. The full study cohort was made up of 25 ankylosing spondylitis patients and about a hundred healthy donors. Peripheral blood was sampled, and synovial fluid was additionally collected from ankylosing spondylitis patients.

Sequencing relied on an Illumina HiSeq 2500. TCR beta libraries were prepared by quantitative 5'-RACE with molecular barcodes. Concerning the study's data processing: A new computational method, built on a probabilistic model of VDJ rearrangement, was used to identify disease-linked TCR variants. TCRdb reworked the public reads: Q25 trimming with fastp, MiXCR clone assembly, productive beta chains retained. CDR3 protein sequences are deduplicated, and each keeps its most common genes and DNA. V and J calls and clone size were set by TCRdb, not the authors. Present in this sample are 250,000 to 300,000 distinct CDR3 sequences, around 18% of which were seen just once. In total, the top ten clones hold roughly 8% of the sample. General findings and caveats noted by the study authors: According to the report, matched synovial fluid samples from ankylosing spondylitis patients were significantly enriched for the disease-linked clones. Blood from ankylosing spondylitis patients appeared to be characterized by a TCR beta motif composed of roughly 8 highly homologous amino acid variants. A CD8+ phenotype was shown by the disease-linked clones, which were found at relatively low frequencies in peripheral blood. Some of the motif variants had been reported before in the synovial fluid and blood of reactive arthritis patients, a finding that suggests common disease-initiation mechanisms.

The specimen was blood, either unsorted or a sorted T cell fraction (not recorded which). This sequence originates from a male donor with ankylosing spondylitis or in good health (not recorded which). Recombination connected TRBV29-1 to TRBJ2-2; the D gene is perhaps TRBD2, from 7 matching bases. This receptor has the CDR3 CSADGGPNTGELFF. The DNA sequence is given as TGCAGCGCCGACGGGGGGCCGAACACCGGGGAGCTGTTTTTT.